Listed below are T cell receptor beta chains from one sample, sequenced in a study of blood T cells in healthy people across ages. TCRdb recomputed calls from the 5' RACE reads with MiXCR, one row per CDR3 protein. The data hold 1,800,000 or so distinct CDR3 sequences, with more than 35% observed a single time. Input material: blood. Receptors originate from a human donor in good health. Both conserved end residues are part of each CDR3. A D gene is named only where the DNA matches it firmly.

J,D,V,CDR3
TRBJ2-6,-,TRBV5-5,CASSWGWRSGANVLTF
TRBJ1-2,-,TRBV29-1,CSVVGQPPEYGYTF
TRBJ1-2,-,TRBV4-2,CASSQEIQGEDYGYTF
-,-,TRBV7-9,CASSSDTTSYYEQYF
TRBJ1-1,-,TRBV2,CASTNLDTEAFF
TRBJ1-2,TRBD1,TRBV20-1,CSARGGTRDRGQANYGYTF
TRBJ2-1,TRBD2,TRBV18,CASSRIMTSGGDNEQFF
TRBJ2-7,-,TRBV6-6,CASSRGWNGLNYEQYF
TRBJ1-2,TRBD1,TRBV30,CACTTGLGYTF
TRBJ2-7,-,TRBV6-5,CASSYGRAGYEQYF
TRBJ2-7,TRBD1,TRBV10-3,CAISEWDRYEQYF
TRBJ2-5,-,TRBV4-1,CASSQGMIREETQYF
TRBJ2-7,TRBD1,TRBV20-1,CSVGTVSYNEQYF
TRBJ1-2,-,TRBV20-1,CSATTVNERKGYTF
TRBJ1-2,-,TRBV27,CASSLSGAFYSYTF
TRBJ2-7,-,TRBV10-3,CAIRPDTGTYEQYF
TRBJ1-5,-,TRBV2,CASSPPPGHRNQPQHF
TRBJ2-6,-,TRBV27,CASSLVGGGEANVLTF
TRBJ1-2,-,TRBV29-1,CSDGTTDYGYTF
TRBJ1-4,-,TRBV4-2,CASSQKETGEKRFF
TRBJ2-3,TRBD2,TRBV7-2,CASSLALLAGTTDTQYF
TRBJ2-7,TRBD2,TRBV3-1,CASSPRRAGGLRDSYEQYF
TRBJ1-4,-,TRBV7-2,CASSLRGRGSFNEKLFF
TRBJ2-7,-,TRBV12-3/TRBV12-4,CASSFEGDTYEQYF
TRBJ1-1,-,TRBV20-1,CSARSYISEAFF
TRBJ1-2,TRBD1,TRBV24-1,CATSDAGTGIGYTF
TRBJ1-6,-,TRBV20-1,CSARGGSSYNSPLHF
TRBJ1-2,-,TRBV4-1,CASSQDFGPWEGYTF
TRBJ1-1,-,TRBV20-1,CSARKGGTEAFF
-,-,TRBV6-6,CASSYSIRTVGETQFF
TRBJ2-7,-,TRBV6-1,CASMFAGSSSYEQYF
TRBJ1-5,-,TRBV6-5,CASSYSSGQGGRHF
TRBJ1-5,-,TRBV10-3,CAVSTTHRDQPQHF